The source of this T cell receptor beta chain is a study of sequential checkpoint blockade in melanoma. Whole-study context: Arm A got nivolumab then ipilimumab; arm B the reverse, 1:1. After both sequences, patients received maintenance nivolumab.

Treatment reported: randomized to nivolumab then ipilimumab (arm A) or the reverse (arm B). None of the patients previously received DNA-damaging chemotherapy. PBMC sorting kept live CD3+CD8+ cells without CD19 or CD56. The germline V gene encodes CDR1 LGHNA and CDR2 YSLEER. This CDR3 has 15 amino acids. The ends were cut back, 3 bases at V and 4 bases at J, with 16 bases in the middle. TCRdb's table, derived via immunoSEQ multiplex PCR, lists solely in-frame clones and lacks some. The sample lists tens of thousands of clones; nearly 85% were seen once. The chain joins TRBV4-3 to TRBJ2-7; D is possibly TRBD1 (5 bases). Sequenced here: CD8+ T cells sorted from blood (inferred from file names), sampled from a patient given nivolumab and ipilimumab in sequence. The TCR comes from a human donor with melanoma. The CDR3 coding sequence is TGCGCCAGCAGCCATTCCTCATCAGGGCAGTACGAGCAGTACTTC. It specifies CASSHSSSGQYEQYF.